The clone carrying this T cell receptor (beta chain) came up once. The antigen remains undetermined. Only in-frame clones appear in the TCRdb table, and some are missing; sequencing was by immunoSEQ multiplex PCR. Here the sample spans roughly 1,800,000 clones, approximately 95% being singletons. CDR1 is LNHDA and CDR2 is SQIVND in the germline V gene (reference sequence). This CDR3 contains 16 residues. V shed 1 base and J shed 2 bases, with 12 bases lying between them. The entry originates in a study of shared clonotypes between healthy human individuals. Background on the study: Each donor contributed plates that comprised three CD4 naive, three CD4 memory, two CD8 naive and one CD8 memory. Overall study results and limits: It was only blood that was sampled, and tissue repertoires likely differ. Memory subsets generally showed smaller estimated richness than naive subsets did.

Selected positively for CCR7 and CD45RO-negative, naive CD8 cells excluded terminally differentiated effector memory CD45RA+ cells. V and J are TRBV19 and TRBJ1-5, with D possibly being TRBD1 (6 bases). The specimen sequenced was naive CD8+ T cells sorted from blood. The TCR was taken from a young man in good health. The CDR3 sequence: CASSIGAGEGNQPQHF. The CDR3 coding sequence is TGTGCCAGTAGTATAGGGGCAGGGGAAGGCAATCAGCCCCAGCATTTT.